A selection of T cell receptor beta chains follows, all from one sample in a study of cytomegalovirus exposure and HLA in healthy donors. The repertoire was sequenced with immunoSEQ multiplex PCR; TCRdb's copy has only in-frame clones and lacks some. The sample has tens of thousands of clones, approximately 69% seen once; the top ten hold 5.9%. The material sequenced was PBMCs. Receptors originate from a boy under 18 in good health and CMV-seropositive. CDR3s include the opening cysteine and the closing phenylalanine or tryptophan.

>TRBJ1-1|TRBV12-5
CASGLDGSTEAFF
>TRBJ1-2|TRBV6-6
CASSSPDRGSNYGYTF
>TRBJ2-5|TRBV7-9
CASSPPLVETQYF
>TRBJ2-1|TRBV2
CASSETLASSYNEQFF
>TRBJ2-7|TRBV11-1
CASSPGGDRSYEQYF
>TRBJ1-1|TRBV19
CASGHQAFF
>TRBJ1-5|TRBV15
CATSTVFYQPQHF
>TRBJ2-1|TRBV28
CASSWQPGYNEQFF
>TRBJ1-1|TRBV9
CASSVGWGGRTEAFF
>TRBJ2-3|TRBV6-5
CASSPVLTDTQYF
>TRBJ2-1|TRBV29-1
CSVDGGLTYNEQFF
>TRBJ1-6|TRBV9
CASSPRDRLFGSPLHF
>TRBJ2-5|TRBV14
CASSLRQGEETQYF
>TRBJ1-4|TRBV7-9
CASSLGWSPGEKLFF
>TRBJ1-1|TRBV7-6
CASSYKPGQGVHGSEAFF
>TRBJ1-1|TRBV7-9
CASSWPGQGVTEAFF
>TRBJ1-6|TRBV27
CASSVRDFGNSPLHF
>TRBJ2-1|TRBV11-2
CASSPWTSVSYNEQFF
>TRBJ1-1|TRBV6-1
CASSEGGGYTEAFF
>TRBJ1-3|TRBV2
CASSASGTPGNTIYF
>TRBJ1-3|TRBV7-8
CASSTFLTGGIGNTIYF
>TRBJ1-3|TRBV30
CAWSTTGTGNTIYF
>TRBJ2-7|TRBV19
CASSQKGAGEVGEQYF
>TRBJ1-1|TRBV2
CASTQDRGYQGAEAFF
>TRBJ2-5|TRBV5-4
CASSLGLAGGMQETQYF
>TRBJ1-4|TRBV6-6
CASSYRQVEKLFF
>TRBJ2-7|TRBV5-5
CASSAGLAGESFTGEQYF
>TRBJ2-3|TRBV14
CASSQARTDTQYF
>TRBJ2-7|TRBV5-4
CASSFNPSSYEQYF
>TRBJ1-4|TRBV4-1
CASSRWDNGNFGSEKLFF
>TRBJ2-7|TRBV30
CAWSLRLSSEQYF
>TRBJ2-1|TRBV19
CASSHRQGVDEQFF
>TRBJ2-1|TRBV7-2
CASRTGFTARGEQFF
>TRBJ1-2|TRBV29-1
CSASNSNYGYTF
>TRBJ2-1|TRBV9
CASSGEWDRGLLEQFF
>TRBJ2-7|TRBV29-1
CSVRQHYEQYF
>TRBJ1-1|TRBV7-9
CASSERTGRRNTEAFF
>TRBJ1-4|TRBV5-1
CASSPFGQGDEKLFF
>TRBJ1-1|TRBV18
CASSSRTGEAFF
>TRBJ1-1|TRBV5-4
CASSPGGQGWPEAFF
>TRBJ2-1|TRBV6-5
CASRSGSGWLNEQFF
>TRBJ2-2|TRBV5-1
CASRSGTGELFF
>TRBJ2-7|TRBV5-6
CASSLTGSSYEQYF
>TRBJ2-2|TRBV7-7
CASSSDSNTGELFF
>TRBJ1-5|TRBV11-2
CASSPGISNQPQHF
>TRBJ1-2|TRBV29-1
CSVEDEPETNYGYPF
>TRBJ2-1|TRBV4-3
CASSLWRETWRNEQFF
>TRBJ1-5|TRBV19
CASSNRVNNQPQHF
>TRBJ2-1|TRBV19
CASSISPAGGPLNEQFF
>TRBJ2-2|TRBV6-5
CASSYARGHGGELFF
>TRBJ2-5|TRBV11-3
CASSPGTAQETQYF
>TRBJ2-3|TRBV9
CASSLWGGNQDTQYF
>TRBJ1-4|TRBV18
CASSPVSSGQGSTNEKLFF
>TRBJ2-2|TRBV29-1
CSVGSTGELFF
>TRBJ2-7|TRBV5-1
CASSPRTGNLVVSYEQYF
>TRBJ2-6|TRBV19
CASSHLTISGANVLTF
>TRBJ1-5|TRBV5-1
CASSLFPAGTSWDQPQHF
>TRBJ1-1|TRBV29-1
CSVSLSGVNTEAFF
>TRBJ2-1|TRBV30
CAWSTLAGYNEQFF
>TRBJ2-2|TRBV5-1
CASSGQTGGAGELFF